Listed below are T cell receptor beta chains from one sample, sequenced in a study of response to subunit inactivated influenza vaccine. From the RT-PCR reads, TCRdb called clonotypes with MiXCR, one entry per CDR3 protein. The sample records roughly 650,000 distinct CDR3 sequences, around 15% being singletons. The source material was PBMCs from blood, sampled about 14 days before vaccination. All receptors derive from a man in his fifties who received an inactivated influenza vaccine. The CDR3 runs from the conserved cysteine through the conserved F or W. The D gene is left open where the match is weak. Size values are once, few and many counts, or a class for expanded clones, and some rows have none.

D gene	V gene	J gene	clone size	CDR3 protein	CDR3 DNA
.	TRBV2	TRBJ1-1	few	CANRGGSANTEAFF	TGTGCCAACCGAGGGGGGTCAGCGAACACTGAAGCTTTCTTT
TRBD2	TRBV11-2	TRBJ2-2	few	CASSLVGLAGGPGTGELFF	TGTGCCAGCAGCTTAGTTGGACTAGCGGGGGGGCCGGGCACCGGGGAGCTGTTTTTT
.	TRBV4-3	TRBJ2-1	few	CASSQGLRGAYNEQFF	TGCGCCAGCAGCCAAGGGTTGAGGGGGGCCTACAATGAGCAGTTCTTC
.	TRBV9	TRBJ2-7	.	CASSADWTSSYEQYF	TGTGCCAGCAGCGCCGACTGGACGTCCTCCTACGAGCAGTACTTC
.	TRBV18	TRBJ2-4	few	CASSRGTEDIQYF	TGTGCCAGCTCACGAGGGACGGAGGACATTCAGTACTTC
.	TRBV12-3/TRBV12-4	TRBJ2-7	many	CASSLAGRTDYEQYF	TGTGCCAGCAGTTTAGCAGGAAGGACTGACTACGAGCAGTACTTC
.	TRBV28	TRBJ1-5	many	CASSLGDFNQPQHF	TGTGCCAGCAGTTTAGGGGACTTCAATCAGCCCCAGCATTTT
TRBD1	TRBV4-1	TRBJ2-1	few	CASSQDGVRDRVYNEQFF	TGCGCCAGCAGCCAAGATGGGGTCCGGGACAGGGTGTACAATGAGCAGTTCTTC
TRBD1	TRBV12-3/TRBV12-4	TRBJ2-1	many	CASSPTGARQFF	TGTGCCAGCAGTCCGACAGGGGCGAGGCAGTTCTTC
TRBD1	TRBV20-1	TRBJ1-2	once	CSATRQGADHGYTF	TGCAGTGCTACCCGACAGGGGGCGGACCATGGCTACACCTTC
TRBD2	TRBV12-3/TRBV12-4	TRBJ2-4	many	CASTGLAGTKNIQYF	TGTGCCAGTACGGGGCTAGCGGGAACCAAAAACATTCAGTACTTC
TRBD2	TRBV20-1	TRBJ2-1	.	CSARDRLAGSSSYNEQFF	TGCAGTGCTAGAGATCGCCTAGCGGGATCGAGCTCCTACAATGAGCAGTTCTTC
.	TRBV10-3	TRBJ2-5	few	CAISEGLAQETQYF	TGTGCCATCAGTGAAGGTTTAGCCCAAGAGACCCAGTACTTC
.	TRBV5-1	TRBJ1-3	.	CASSLLSPGSGNTIYF	TGCGCCAGCAGCTTGCTCTCCCCAGGCTCTGGAAACACCATATATTTT